The next 24 T cell receptor beta chains were all read from a single sample in a study of control samples from healthy donors and cancer patients. Assay used: immunoSEQ multiplex PCR; TCRdb lists only in-frame clones, some missing. The sample has 85,000 to 90,000 clones; approximately 91% are singletons. Material for sequencing was PBMCs. The origin of the receptors is a woman aged 45-59 years with colorectal cancer.

The chain combines TRBV28 with TRBJ1-3; D ambiguous. Trimming left V 7 bases short and J 4 bases short, with 5 bases between. The germline gives CDR1 MDHEN, CDR2 SYDVKM. CDR3 length equals 11 residues. The CDR3 loop is CASTLGNTIYF. CDR3 nucleotide sequence: TGTGCCAGCACCCTAGGAAACACCATATATTTT.

By share, this clone ranks as medium-sized. V gene TRBV2 combines with J gene TRBJ2-1; a possible D gene is TRBD2 (6 bases). V dropped 7 bases and J dropped 2 bases, with 9 bases sitting between them. This CDR3 comprises 13 residues. CDR1 and CDR2 from the germline V gene are SNHLY and FYNNEI. The CDR3 nucleotides are TGTGCCAGCATCCCGGGGGCCTACAATGAGCAGTTCTTC. This sequence encodes CASIPGAYNEQFF. The variable domain in full, with the rest retrieved from reference TRBV2 and TRBJ2-1, is EPEVTQTPSHQVTQMGQEVILRCVPISNHLYFYWYRQILGQKVEFLVSFYNNEISEKSEIFDDQFSVERPDGSNFTLKIRSTKLEDSAMYFCASIPGAYNEQFFGPGTRLTVL.

The CDR3 is CASSVGEYTEAFF. The CDR3 region has the DNA TGTGCCAGCAGCGTAGGCGAATACACTGAAGCTTTCTTT. The chain uses TRBV9 and TRBJ1-1; D gene ambiguous. Germline loops: CDR1 SGDLS, CDR2 YYNGEE. CDR3 length equals 13 residues. V gave up 0 bases and J gave up 3 bases, with 6 bases separating them.

The chain joins TRBV5-4 to TRBJ2-1, with 10 bases lining up with TRBD2. Germline CDR1 SGHNT, CDR2 YYREEE (reference sequence). This CDR3 has 15 residues. The V gene end was trimmed by 4 bases and the J gene end by 2 bases; junction bases not matched to a gene: 3. DNA of the CDR3: TGTGCCAGCAGCCACCTAGCGGGGGCCTACAATGAGCAGTTCTTC. The encoded protein is CASSHLAGAYNEQFF.

The chain recombines TRBV13 with TRBJ2-5; 10 nucleotides align to TRBD2. Trimming took 6 bases from V and 5 from J; bases not matched to a gene: 9. The CDR3 totals 15 residues. The germline V gene has CDR1 PRHDT and CDR2 FYEKMQ (reference sequence). CDR3 amino acids: CASRTLAGGEETQYF. The CDR3 region has the DNA TGTGCCAGCAGGACCTTAGCGGGGGGAGAGGAGACCCAGTACTTC.

The chain employs TRBV29-1 and TRBJ1-1, with 7 bases aligning to TRBD1. This CDR3 spans 13 amino acids. Germline trimming cut 3 bases from V and 1 base from J; bases unmatched to any gene: 2. Germline CDR1 is SQVTM and CDR2 is ANQGSEA. CDR3 region: CSVDRGENTEAFF. CDR3 coding DNA: TGCAGCGTTGACAGGGGGGAGAACACTGAAGCTTTCTTT. Supplemented by reference TRBV29-1 and TRBJ1-1, the full variable domain reads SAVISQKPSRDICQRGTSLTIQCQVDSQVTMMFWYRQQPGQSLTLIATANQGSEATYESGFVIDKFPISRPNLTFSTLTVSNMSPEDSSIYLCSVDRGENTEAFFGQGTRLTVV.

The gene calls are TRBV6-2 or TRBV6-3 and TRBJ2-2; TRBD1 aligns across 7 bases. V shed 2 bases and J 5 bases; nucleotides not matched to a gene: 5. The CDR3 length is 15 residues. Germline V gene lookup returns CDR1 MNHEY and CDR2 SVGEGT. The CDR3 nucleotides are TGTGCCAGCAGTTACACGGTCAGGGGGACCGGGGAGCTGTTTTTT. Its translation is CASSYTVRGTGELFF.

This clone was seen only once. The genes are TRBV7-2 and TRBJ1-4, with D possibly being TRBD1 (6 bases). Per the germline V gene, CDR1 is SGHTA and CDR2 is FQGNSA. Between the trimmed V and J ends, which lost 4 bases and 8 bases, there was a span of 14 bases. The CDR3 sequence is 14 residues long. The chain's CDR3 is CASSWGGATEKLFF. As DNA, the CDR3 is TGTGCCAGCAGCTGGGGGGGGGCCACGGAAAAACTGTTTTTT.

The rearrangement uses TRBV18 and TRBJ1-1, with 9 bases lining up with TRBD1. Germline values: CDR1 KGHSH, CDR2 LQKENI. J lost 5 bases, V lost 4 bases, and 2 bases had no gene match. The CDR3 contains 13 residues. The CDR3 DNA reads as TGTGCCAGCTCACTCGACAGGGGGACTGAAGCTTTCTTT. Translating it yields CASSLDRGTEAFF.

The chain employs TRBV10-3 and TRBJ1-5, with D possibly matching TRBD1 (6 bases). Between the trimmed V and J ends, which lost 1 base and 0 bases, there was a span of 13 bases. Germline loops: CDR1 ENHRY, CDR2 SYGVKD. The CDR3 runs 17 residues. The CDR3 is CAISELVRGFSNQPQHF. CDR3 in DNA: TGTGCCATCAGTGAGTTGGTTAGGGGGTTTAGCAATCAGCCCCAGCATTTT.

V and J are TRBV30 and TRBJ1-1, with D possibly being TRBD1 (5 bases). Trimming removed 0 bases from V and 0 bases from J, with 20 bases in between. The CDR3 is 18 residues long. CDR1 is GTSNPN, CDR2 SVGIG, per germline (reference sequence). The chain's CDR3 is CAWSVPRSRGTMNTEAFF. In DNA, the CDR3 is TGTGCCTGGAGTGTACCCCGGTCAAGGGGAACCATGAACACTGAAGCTTTCTTT.

By frequency in the sample, this clone is medium-sized. The chain joins TRBV6-1 to TRBJ2-5, with 9 bases lining up with TRBD2. V trimming: 2 bases; J trimming: 2 bases; junction bases outside the gene matches: 3. CDR1 MNHNS and CDR2 SASEGT come from the germline V gene. The CDR3 covers 15 residues. Written as DNA, the CDR3 is TGTGCCAGCAGTGAATTGCGGGGGGGGCAAGAGACCCAGTACTTC. Encoded protein: CASSELRGGQETQYF.

V is TRBV4-3 and J is TRBJ2-1; the D gene is possibly TRBD1 (5 bases). CDR3 length: 13 amino acids. V lost 0 bases and J 12 bases, leaving 12 bases between the germline ends. Germline-derived CDR1 and CDR2 are LGHNA and YSLEER. DNA of the CDR3: TGCGCCAGCAGCCAAGACCAGCAGGGTGGGCAGTTCTTC. This codes for CASSQDQQGGQFF.

The chain uses TRBV6-1 and TRBJ1-5; D call uncertain. The CDR3 contains 14 residues. The V end was cut by 2 bases, the J end by 6 bases, with 11 bases between. Germline V lookup: CDR1 MNHNS, CDR2 SASEGT. Written as DNA, the CDR3 is TGTGCCAGCAGTGAATTCGGTGGAGGTCAGCCCCAGCATTTT. Its translation is CASSEFGGGQPQHF.

This clone was detected once. The chain uses TRBV7-2 and TRBJ2-2; the match to TRBD1 covers 7 bases. With V trimmed by 4 bases and J by 6 bases, 8 bases remained unmatched. This CDR3 spans 15 amino acids. The germline CDR1 and CDR2 sequences are SGHTA and FQGNSA. CDR3 coding DNA: TGTGCCAGCAGCTCCAGACAGGGAGCCCCCGGGGAGCTGTTTTTT. This gives the protein CASSSRQGAPGELFF. The entire variable domain, with the rest obtained from reference TRBV7-2 and TRBJ2-2, is as follows: GAGVSQSPSNKVTEKGKDVELRCDPISGHTALYWYRQSLGQGLEFLIYFQGNSAPDKSGLPSDRFSAERTGGSVSTLTIQRTQQEDSAVYLCASSSRQGAPGELFFGEGSRLTVL.

This chain connects TRBV27 to TRBJ1-2; 7 positions match TRBD1. This CDR3 has 13 residues. Looked up from germline, CDR1 is MNHEY and CDR2 is SMNVEV (reference sequence). The ends lost 9 bases at V and 4 bases at J; junction bases unmatched: 8. This CDR3 reads CARVRQGCYGYTF. In DNA form, the CDR3 reads TGTGCCAGGGTGAGACAGGGCTGCTATGGCTACACCTTC.

The V and J genes are TRBV10-3 and TRBJ1-2, with TRBD1 matching over 9 bases. Germline CDR1 and CDR2: ENHRY and SYGVKD. Germline trimming cut 10 bases from V and 0 bases from J; bases unmatched to any gene: 15. CDR3 length: 17 residues. The CDR3 sequence is CATLRRTGALANYGYTF. The DNA of the CDR3 is TGTGCCACCCTGAGGAGGACAGGGGCCCTAGCTAACTATGGCTACACCTTC.

The chain carries TRBV7-2 and TRBJ2-5; D possibly corresponds to TRBD2 (7 bases). The CDR3 is 15 amino acids. The germline CDR1 and CDR2 sequences are SGHTA and FQGNSA. Trimming removed 0 bases from V and 5 bases from J, with 13 bases in between. DNA for the CDR3: TGTGCCAGCAGCTTAGCGGGGGGGCCCTTGGAGACCCAGTACTTC. It specifies CASSLAGGPLETQYF.

This rearrangement joins TRBV6-5 to TRBJ1-1, with TRBD1 matching over 8 bases. After removal of 4 bases from V and 0 bases from J, the junction contained 1 base not matched to a gene. Germline V CDR1 and CDR2: MNHEY, SVGAGI. The CDR3 is 14 residues long. The CDR3 DNA is TGTGCCAGCAGTTCGGGACAGGTGAACACTGAAGCTTTCTTT. Protein sequence: CASSSGQVNTEAFF.

The rearrangement links TRBV6-1 to TRBJ1-2; the match to TRBD1 covers 11 bases. Germline V gene lookup returns CDR1 MNHNS and CDR2 SASEGT. Trimming at V came to 2 bases and at J to 3 bases, leaving 5 bases not matched to a gene. This CDR3 comprises 16 residues. The CDR3 nucleotides read TGTGCCAGCAGTGAAAGGGGGACAGGGGGGTACTATGGCTACACCTTC. Translation gives CASSERGTGGYYGYTF.

The genes are TRBV9 and TRBJ1-2; no clear D gene. The CDR3 spans 15 residues. Germline V lookup: CDR1 SGDLS, CDR2 YYNGEE. Trimming took off 4 bases at V and 6 bases at J, with 19 bases between the two ends. The CDR3 DNA reads as TGTGCCAGCAGCACATCGTCCAGGTATCTAAATGGCTACACCTTC. This translates into CASSTSSRYLNGYTF.

The V and J genes are TRBV5-1 and TRBJ1-5, with 7 positions matching TRBD1. Germline trimming cut 0 bases from V and 2 bases from J; bases unmatched to any gene: 2. The CDR3 has 15 amino acids. Germline V gene lookup returns CDR1 SGHRS and CDR2 YFSETQ. CDR3 in amino acids: CASSLEGAGNQPQHF. For the CDR3, the DNA is TGCGCCAGCAGCTTGGAGGGGGCTGGCAATCAGCCCCAGCATTTT.

The rearrangement links TRBV3-1 (or the pseudogene TRBV3-2) to TRBJ2-3, with TRBD2 as a possible D gene (6 bases). The CDR3 is made up of 16 amino acids. Germline CDR1 is LGHDT and CDR2 is YNNKEL (reference sequence). The germline V and J ends were trimmed by 1 base and 1 base, with 12 bases remaining between them. This chain's CDR3 is CASSQVSSGGTDTQYF. As DNA, the CDR3 is TGTGCCAGCAGCCAAGTTTCGTCGGGGGGCACAGATACGCAGTATTTT.

This clone was counted once. The rearrangement uses TRBV21-1 and TRBJ2-3; TRBD1 was called by the table and not checked on the DNA. TRBV21-1 is a pseudogene segment. The CDR3 runs 13 residues. The CDR3 spells CASVGQNTDTQYF. The CDR3 DNA is TGTGCCAGTGTAGGACAGAACACAGATACGCAGTATTTT.